A single sample is the source of the 4 T cell receptor beta chains below, sequenced in a study of T cell responses to AZD1222 COVID-19 vaccine. Profiled with immunoSEQ multiplex PCR; TCRdb holds only in-frame clones, not every one. This sample has about 83,000 clones, with approximately 89% found just once. This specimen consisted of peripheral blood, obtained 28 days after the second AZD1222 dose. Receptors were obtained from an adult who received the AZD1222 COVID-19 vaccine.

This clone has only a few counts. V usage is TRBV5-5 and J usage is TRBJ1-6, with 8 bases fitting TRBD1. CDR1 SGHKS and CDR2 YYEKEE come from the germline V gene (reference sequence). This CDR3 has 15 amino acids. V shed 3 bases, J shed 10 bases, and the junction held 9 bases outside the gene matches. CDR3 in DNA: TGTGCCAGCAGCTCTTCAGGGGGCTCTGGCTCACCCCTCCACTTT. Amino acids: CASSSSGGSGSPLHF.

This chain links TRBV18 with TRBJ2-7, with TRBD2 matching 7 bases. The CDR3 extends over 14 amino acids. Germline V gives CDR1 KGHSH, CDR2 LQKENI. V shed 0 bases and J 3 bases; nucleotides not matched to a gene: 2. The CDR3 DNA reads TGTGCCAGCTCACCACCGGGCGGGAGCTACGAGCAGTACTTC. Its translation: CASSPPGGSYEQYF.

The V gene is TRBV10-3, the J gene TRBJ2-3; 12 bases align to TRBD2. The germline gives CDR1 ENHRY, CDR2 SYGVKD. The junction had 4 bases not matched to a gene; V was cut back by 2 bases and J by 4 bases. The CDR3 extends over 16 amino acids. The CDR3 loop reads CAISERLAGASDTQYF. In nucleotides, the CDR3 is TGTGCCATCAGTGAGCGACTAGCGGGAGCTTCAGATACGCAGTATTTT.

This CDR3 is CASSLARETQYF. In DNA form, the CDR3 reads TGCGCCAGCAGTCTAGCTCGGGAGACCCAGTACTTC. This chain joins TRBV10-1 and TRBJ2-5, with D perhaps TRBD2 (5 bases). Per germline, CDR1 WNHNN and CDR2 SYGVQD (reference sequence). This CDR3 contains 12 residues. V lost 5 bases and J 5 bases, leaving 9 bases between the germline ends.